Given below is one TCR beta chain in context. The data stem from a study of blood T cell repertoires in COVID-19. Study details: Samples taken during acute and convalescent COVID-19 were collected in the United States, Italy and Spain. T cells, B-cell-depleted T cells, or PBMCs supplied cDNA or gDNA.

The trim removed 4 bases at V and 3 bases at J, leaving 4 bases unmatched. The CDR3 totals 15 residues. The germline CDR1 and CDR2 sequences are SGHRS and YFSETQ. The authors' processing: Amplified reference gene primers provided the basis for estimating nucleated cell counts. The data were produced by immunoSEQ multiplex PCR, yet TCRdb's version contains in-frame clones alone and is incomplete. The V and J calls and clone size are taken from that table; D and trimming were inferred from the DNA. The table lists roughly 130,000 clones, about 87% of them singletons, with less than 4.5% in the top ten.

The sequenced sample was peripheral blood. This sequence joins TRBV5-1 and TRBJ1-3; 10 bases agree with TRBD1. The receptor's source is a woman in her fifties or sixties with acute or convalescent COVID-19. CDR3 sequence reads: CASSPGTGDGNTIYF. The CDR3, as DNA: TGCGCCAGCAGCCCCGGGACAGGGGATGGAAACACCATATATTTT.